Reported below is one T cell receptor beta chain. The antigen is unknown. The CDR3 is 13 amino acids. Germline V gene sequence: CDR1 SGHTA, CDR2 FQGTGA. The ends were cut back, 5 bases at V and 6 bases at J, with 13 bases in the middle. Here immunoSEQ multiplex PCR was the method, and the copy in TCRdb shows in-frame clones only, minus some. The table records roughly 170,000 clones, just over 85% of them present only once. The source of the sample is a study of T cell responses to AZD1222 COVID-19 vaccine. Study overall: Both about-4-week and about-12-week second-dose recipients were combined.

Findings and caveats of the study: Elevations in Spike-specific TCR breadth and depth followed administration of two AZD1222 doses. Females outnumbered males among donors, who were mostly white British; clonal diversity was possibly underestimated. Vaccine-associated CD4 TCRs spanned spike, dominant at 160-218 and 743-854.

Sequencing used peripheral blood, obtained on day 0 of AZD1222 vaccination. The chain has TRBV7-3 and TRBJ1-1; the D gene is possibly TRBD1 (5 bases). This receptor was taken from an adult in good health. Here the CDR3 DNA reads TGTGCCAGCAGCAGCGGACCGGGGGCTGAAGCTTTCTTT. This translates into CASSSGPGAEAFF. The variable domain in full, with the rest retrieved from reference TRBV7-3 and TRBJ1-1, is GAGVSQTPSNKVTEKGKYVELRCDPISGHTALYWYRQSLGQGPEFLIYFQGTGAADDSGLPNDRFFAVRPEGSVSTLKIQRTERGDSAVYLCASSSGPGAEAFFGQGTRLTVV.